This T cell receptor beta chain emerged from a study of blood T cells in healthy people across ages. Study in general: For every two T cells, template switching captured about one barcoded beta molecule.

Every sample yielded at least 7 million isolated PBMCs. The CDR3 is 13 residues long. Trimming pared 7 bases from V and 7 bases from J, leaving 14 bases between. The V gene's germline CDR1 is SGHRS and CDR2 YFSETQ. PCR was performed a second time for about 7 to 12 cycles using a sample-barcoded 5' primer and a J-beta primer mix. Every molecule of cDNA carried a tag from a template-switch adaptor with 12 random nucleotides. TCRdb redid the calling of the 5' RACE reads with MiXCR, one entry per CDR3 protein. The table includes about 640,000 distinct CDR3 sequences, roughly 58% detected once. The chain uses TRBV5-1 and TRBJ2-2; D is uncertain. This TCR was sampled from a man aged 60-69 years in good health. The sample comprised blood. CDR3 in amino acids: CASGPRGVGELFF. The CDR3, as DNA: TGCGCCAGCGGCCCAAGAGGAGTCGGGGAGCTGTTTTTT.